Detailed here is one T cell receptor beta chain. As yet, its antigen is unknown. The sample comes from a study of OX40 agonist ivuxolimab in advanced cancers. The assay was immunoSEQ multiplex PCR, and TCRdb's table has in-frame clones only and misses some. This sample has about 60,000 clones, with roughly 87% found just once. If patients had autoimmune disease history or systemic immunosuppression, they were excluded. V lost 0 bases and J lost 4, with 12 bases in between. The CDR3 extends over 15 amino acids. Per germline, CDR1 LNHNV and CDR2 YYDKDF (reference sequence). General study results and limits: No determination was made of the antigen specificity of the expanded peripheral T cells. Dosing at 0.1 to 3.0 mg/kg was accompanied by clonal expansion of CD4+ and CD8+ blood T cells by week 6.

Sequenced material: CD4+ or CD8+ T cells sorted from blood, taken in a trial of the OX40 agonist ivuxolimab. This TCR was recovered from an adult with an advanced solid tumor such as melanoma, head and neck, liver or kidney cancer. The rearrangement joins TRBV15 to TRBJ1-2; D is unresolved. The CDR3 loop reads CATSREVGVGYGYTF. The DNA of the CDR3 is TGTGCCACCAGCAGAGAGGTCGGCGTAGGCTATGGCTACACCTTC.